One sample yielded the 3 T cell receptor beta chains listed below, sequenced in a study of cytomegalovirus exposure and HLA in healthy donors. A multiplex PCR was run with 60 Vbeta primers and 13 Jbeta primers. The repertoire was sequenced with immunoSEQ multiplex PCR; TCRdb's copy has only in-frame clones and lacks some. There are tens of thousands of clones in the sample; less than 80% occur only once, and 3.3% lies in the top ten. The specimen sequenced was PBMCs. All receptors come from a woman between 35 and 50 years old in good health and CMV-seronegative.

The V gene is TRBV29-1, the J gene TRBJ2-7; D not resolved. The CDR3 is made up of 11 amino acids. CDR1 is SQVTM and CDR2 is ANQGSEA in the germline V gene. The ends were cut back, 4 bases at V and 4 bases at J, with 8 bases in the middle. The CDR3 DNA is TGCAGCGTTGGAGAGCAGTACGAGCAGTACTTC. Its translation is CSVGEQYEQYF.

On this clone: At one boundary the junction diverges from the germline segment, which might be a read error. The rearrangement uses TRBV15 and TRBJ1-1; D is uncertain. CDR1 is LNHNV and CDR2 is YYDKDF in the germline V gene (reference sequence). The CDR3 has 12 residues. DNA for the CDR3: TGTGCCGCCAGCAGAGAGTCCGCTGAAGCTTTCTTT. This encodes CAASRESAEAFF.

V and J are TRBV9 and TRBJ2-2, with a possible D match to TRBD1 (5 bases). Looked up from germline, CDR1 is SGDLS and CDR2 is YYNGEE. V was shortened by 4 bases and J by 0 bases, with 10 bases between the two germline ends. The CDR3 covers 15 residues. In DNA, the CDR3 is TGTGCCAGCAGCAGAGGACAAACGAACACCGGGGAGCTGTTTTTT. Its protein product is CASSRGQTNTGELFF.